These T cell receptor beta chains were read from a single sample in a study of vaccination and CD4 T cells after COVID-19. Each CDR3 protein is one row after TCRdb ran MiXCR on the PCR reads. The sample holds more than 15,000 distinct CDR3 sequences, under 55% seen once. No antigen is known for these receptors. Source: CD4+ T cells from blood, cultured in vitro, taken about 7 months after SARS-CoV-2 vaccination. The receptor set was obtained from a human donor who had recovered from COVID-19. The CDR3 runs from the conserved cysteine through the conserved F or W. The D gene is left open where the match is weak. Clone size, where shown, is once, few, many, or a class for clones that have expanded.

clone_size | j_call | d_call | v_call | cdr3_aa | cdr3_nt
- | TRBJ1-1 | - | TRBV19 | CASSGQLNTEAFF | TGTGCCAGTAGTGGACAGCTGAACACTGAAGCTTTCTTT
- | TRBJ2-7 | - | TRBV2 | CASAGRGPYEQYF | TGTGCCAGCGCGGGCAGGGGACCCTACGAGCAGTACTTC
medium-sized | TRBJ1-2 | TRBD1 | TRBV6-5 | CASSYLRTGGSYGYTF | TGTGCCAGCAGTTACCTTAGGACAGGGGGCAGTTATGGCTACACCTTC
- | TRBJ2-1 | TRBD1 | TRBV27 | CASSDLRDRAYNEQFF | TGTGCCAGCAGTGACCTCCGTGACAGGGCATACAATGAGCAGTTCTTC
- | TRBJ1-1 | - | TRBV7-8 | CASSLVVGYIEAFF | TGTGCCAGCAGCTTAGTGGTCGGGTACATAGAAGCTTTCTTT
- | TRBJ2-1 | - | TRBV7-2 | CASSPFGGGENEQFF | TGTGCCAGCAGCCCTTTCGGAGGTGGGGAAAATGAGCAGTTCTTC
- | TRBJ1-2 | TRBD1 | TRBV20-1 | CSALLPLQGYGYTF | TGCAGTGCCCTCCTCCCCCTACAGGGGTATGGCTACACCTTC
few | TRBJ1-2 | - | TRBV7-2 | CASSLGRGDYGYTF | TGTGCCAGCAGCTTAGGGAGGGGGGATTATGGCTACACCTTC
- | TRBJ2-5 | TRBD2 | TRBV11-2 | CASSTGWVVQRGEETQYF | TGTGCCAGCAGCACGGGCTGGGTGGTTCAGCGGGGTGAGGAGACCCAGTACTTC
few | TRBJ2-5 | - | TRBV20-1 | CSAVRGQETQYF | TGCAGTGCTGTAAGAGGACAAGAGACCCAGTACTTC
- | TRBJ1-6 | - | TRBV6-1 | CASREIQGRPLHF | TGTGCCAGCAGGGAAATTCAGGGCAGGCCCCTCCACTTT
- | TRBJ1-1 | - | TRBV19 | CASSRQDRNEAFF | TGTGCCAGTAGTAGACAGGACAGAAATGAAGCTTTCTTT
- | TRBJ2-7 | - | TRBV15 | CATSRGGDSYEQYF | TGTGCCACCAGCAGAGGAGGAGACAGCTACGAGCAGTACTTC
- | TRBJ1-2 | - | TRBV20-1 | CSARVGSSRGSGGYTF | TGCAGTGCTAGAGTGGGTAGTTCGAGAGGATCGGGTGGCTACACCTTC
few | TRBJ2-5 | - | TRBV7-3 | CASSPGRPPETQYF | TGTGCCAGCAGCCCGGGACGTCCCCCGGAGACCCAGTACTTC
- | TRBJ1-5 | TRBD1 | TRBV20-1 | CSAAGDSNQPQHF | TGCAGTGCCGCGGGGGACAGTAATCAGCCCCAGCATTTT
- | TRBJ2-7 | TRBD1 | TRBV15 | CATSRDLQGAYEQYF | TGTGCCACCAGCAGAGATCTACAGGGGGCCTACGAGCAGTACTTC
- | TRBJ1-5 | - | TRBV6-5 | CASSYRGQGQPQHF | TGTGCCAGCAGTTACCGGGGGCAAGGTCAGCCCCAGCATTTT
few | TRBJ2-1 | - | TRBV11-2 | CASSPSIEQFF | TGTGCCAGCAGCCCCTCCATAGAGCAGTTCTTC
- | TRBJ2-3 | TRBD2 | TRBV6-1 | CASRSGVWDTQYF | TGTGCCAGCAGGAGCGGGGTTTGGGATACGCAGTATTTT
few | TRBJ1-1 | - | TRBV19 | CASSAQGDTEAFF | TGTGCCAGTAGTGCACAGGGTGACACTGAAGCTTTCTTT
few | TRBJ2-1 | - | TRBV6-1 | CASTEAGIEQFF | TGTGCCAGCACCGAGGCGGGTATTGAGCAGTTCTTC
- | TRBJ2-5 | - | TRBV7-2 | CASSRAQEGTQYF | TGTGCCAGCAGCCGGGCCCAGGAGGGCACCCAGTACTTC
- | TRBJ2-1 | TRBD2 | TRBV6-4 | CASRQLAGGYNEQFF | TGTGCCAGCAGACAACTAGCGGGGGGGTACAATGAGCAGTTCTTC
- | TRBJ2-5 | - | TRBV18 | CASSPPRRSGQEETQYF | TGTGCCAGCTCACCACCGCGGAGGAGCGGGCAGGAGGAGACCCAGTACTTC
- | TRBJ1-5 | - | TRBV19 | CASSISRTQPQHF | TGTGCCAGTAGTATATCCCGGACACAGCCCCAGCATTTT
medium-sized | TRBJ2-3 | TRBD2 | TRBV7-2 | CASSSRLAGLTQYF | TGTGCCAGCAGCTCTAGACTAGCGGGGCTTACGCAGTATTTT
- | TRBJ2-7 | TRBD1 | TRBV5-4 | CASSLGQGSYEQYF | TGTGCCAGCAGCTTGGGACAGGGTTCCTACGAGCAGTACTTC
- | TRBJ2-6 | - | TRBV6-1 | CASSPPGANVLTF | TGTGCCAGCTCCCCGCCCGGGGCCAACGTCCTGACTTTC
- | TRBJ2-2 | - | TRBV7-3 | CASSLIERGGTGELFF | TGTGCCAGCAGCTTAATCGAGAGGGGGGGCACCGGGGAGCTGTTTTTT
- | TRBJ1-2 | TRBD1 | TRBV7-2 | CASSFRTGGSSGYTF | TGTGCCAGCAGCTTTCGGACAGGGGGCTCCAGTGGCTACACCTTC
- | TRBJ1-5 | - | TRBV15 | CATSRSPSNQPQHF | TGTGCCACCAGCAGATCTCCGAGCAATCAGCCCCAGCATTTT
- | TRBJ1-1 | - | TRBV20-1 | CSARHTGTDTEAFF | TGCAGTGCTAGACATACAGGGACGGACACTGAAGCTTTCTTT
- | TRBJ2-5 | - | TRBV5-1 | CASSLAGDQETQYF | TGCGCCAGCAGCTTGGCCGGGGACCAAGAGACCCAGTACTTC
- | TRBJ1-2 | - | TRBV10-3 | CAISYSRDGYTF | TGTGCCATCAGTTATAGCAGGGACGGCTACACCTTC
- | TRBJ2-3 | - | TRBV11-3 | CASSLGGTQYF | TGTGCCAGCAGCTTAGGGGGTACGCAGTATTTT
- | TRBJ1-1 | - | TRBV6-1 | CASSEAGRGITEAFF | TGTGCCAGCAGTGAAGCTGGCAGGGGTATCACTGAAGCTTTCTTT
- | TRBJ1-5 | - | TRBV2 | CASSTGNQPQHF | TGTGCCAGCAGTACAGGGAATCAGCCCCAGCATTTT
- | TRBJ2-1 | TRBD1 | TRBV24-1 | CATSDLQGARDRVIRAAPYNEQFF | TGTGCCACCAGTGATTTGCAGGGTGCAAGGGACAGGGTAATTCGCGCCGCGCCCTACAATGAGCAGTTCTTC
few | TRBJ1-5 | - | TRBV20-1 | CSARDSRQYNQPQHF | TGCAGTGCTAGAGATAGTCGACAGTACAATCAGCCCCAGCATTTT
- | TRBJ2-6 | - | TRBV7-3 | CASSFNPGGSGANVPTF | TGTGCCAGCAGCTTCAACCCCGGTGGGTCTGGGGCCAACGTCCCGACTTTC
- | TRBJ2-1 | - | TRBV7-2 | CASSLTRDSYNEQFF | TGTGCCAGCAGCTTAACACGGGACTCCTACAATGAGCAGTTCTTC
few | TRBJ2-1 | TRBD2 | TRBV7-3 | CASSLTWTSGTDTHNEQFF | TGTGCCAGCAGCTTAACTTGGACTAGCGGGACCGACACCCACAATGAGCAGTTCTTC
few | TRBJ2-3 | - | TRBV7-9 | CASLRAGTDTQYF | TGTGCCAGCCTTCGGGCGGGCACAGATACGCAGTATTTT
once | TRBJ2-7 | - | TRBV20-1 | CSARDPGVEQYF | TGCAGTGCTAGAGATCCCGGGGTTGAGCAGTACTTC
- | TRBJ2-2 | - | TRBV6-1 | CASSEQGYTGELFF | TGTGCCAGCAGTGAACAGGGGTACACCGGGGAGCTGTTTTTT
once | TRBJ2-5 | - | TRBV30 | CAWSPIQAYQETQYF | TGTGCCTGGAGTCCAATACAGGCGTACCAAGAGACCCAGTACTTC
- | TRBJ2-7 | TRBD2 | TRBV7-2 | CASSYQAGGWEEQYF | TGTGCCAGCAGCTATCAGGCGGGGGGCTGGGAAGAGCAGTACTTC
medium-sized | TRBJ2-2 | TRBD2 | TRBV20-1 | CSAGLAHGELFF | TGCAGTGCGGGACTAGCGCACGGGGAGCTGTTTTTT
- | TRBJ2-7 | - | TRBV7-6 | CASSLALDGYEQYF | TGTGCCAGCAGCTTAGCGCTGGACGGCTACGAGCAGTACTTC
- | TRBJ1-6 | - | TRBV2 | CASSVGVDSPLHF | TGTGCCAGCAGCGTGGGGGTGGATTCACCCCTCCACTTT
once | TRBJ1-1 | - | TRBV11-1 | CASSLGQGRNTEAFF | TGTGCCAGCAGCTTAGGGCAGGGTCGGAACACTGAAGCTTTCTTT
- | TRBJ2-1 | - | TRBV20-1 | CSARPGEYNEQFF | TGCAGTGCTAGACCAGGGGAGTACAATGAGCAGTTCTTC